These 20 T cell receptor beta chains were sequenced from one sample in a study of OX40 agonist ivuxolimab in advanced cancers. This table comes from immunoSEQ multiplex PCR, and its TCRdb copy is limited to in-frame clones, with some not included. Of about 83,000 clones detected, around four fifths appear once; the ten largest clones hold roughly 1.9%. The input for sequencing was CD4+ or CD8+ T cells sorted from blood, taken in a trial of the OX40 agonist ivuxolimab. These receptors were taken from an adult with an advanced solid tumor such as melanoma, head and neck, liver or kidney cancer.

The chain combines TRBV5-1 with TRBJ2-3, with D perhaps given as TRBD1 or TRBD2 (6 bases each). Trimming cost V 2 bases and J 6 bases, with 13 bases left between them. This CDR3 contains 14 residues. Germline loops: CDR1 SGHRS, CDR2 YFSETQ. The DNA of the CDR3 is TGCGCCAGCAGCTTTTCGGGGGCGGGGGATACGCAGTATTTT. Amino acids: CASSFSGAGDTQYF. The variable domain in full, completed from reference TRBV5-1 and TRBJ2-3, reads KAGVTQTPRYLIKTRGQQVTLSCSPISGHRSVSWYQQTPGQGLQFLFEYFSETQRNKGNFPGRFSGRQFSNSRSEMNVSTLELGDSALYLCASSFSGAGDTQYFGPGTRLTVL.

To note about this clone: This specimen includes other DNA sequences encoding the same CDR3. The genes are TRBV9 and TRBJ2-3; tentatively, D is TRBD1 or TRBD2 (5 bases each). Germline V gives CDR1 SGDLS, CDR2 YYNGEE. Trimming removed 2 bases at V and 5 bases at J, with 15 bases between. The CDR3 is 15 residues long. CDR3 residues: CASSVISGAVDTQYF. The CDR3 DNA follows: TGTGCCAGCAGCGTTATTTCCGGGGCGGTAGATACGCAGTATTTT.

This chain joins TRBV6-5 and TRBJ1-2; D call uncertain. Trimming cost V 6 bases and J 6 bases, with 14 bases left between them. Per germline, CDR1 MNHEY and CDR2 SVGAGI. The CDR3 totals 13 residues. CDR3 sequence reads: CASRRFQRDGYTF. The CDR3 coding sequence is TGTGCCAGCAGACGATTCCAAAGAGATGGCTACACCTTC.

The chain uses TRBV10-3 and TRBJ2-2; maybe TRBD1 (7 bases). The CDR3 is 14 amino acids. V shed 6 bases and J shed 7 bases, with 15 bases lying between them. The germline V gene has CDR1 ENHRY and CDR2 SYGVKD. The CDR3 loop reads CAIRQGEESGELFF. The CDR3 DNA reads as TGTGCCATCAGGCAGGGGGAGGAGAGCGGGGAGCTGTTTTTT.

The J gene is TRBJ1-2, the V gene TRBV28, with 9 bases fitting TRBD1. With V trimmed by 5 bases and J by 5 bases, 9 bases remained unmatched. The germline V gene encodes CDR1 MDHEN and CDR2 SYDVKM. The CDR3 is made up of 15 amino acids. In DNA, the CDR3 is TGTGCCAGCAGTCATACGGGACAGGGTTCTTATGGCTACACCTTC. Its protein is CASSHTGQGSYGYTF.

The chain uses TRBV5-4 and TRBJ1-2, with D hard to call. The CDR3 loop spans 14 amino acids. Trimming removed 0 bases from V and 0 bases from J, with 6 bases in between. Germline assignment: CDR1 SGHNT and CDR2 YYREEE (reference sequence). CDR3 bases: TGTGCCAGCAGCTTGGACGGTCCTAACTATGGCTACACCTTC. Amino acid sequence: CASSLDGPNYGYTF.

The chain joins TRBV5-5 to TRBJ2-1; D remains ambiguous. This CDR3 spans 15 amino acids. Germline V lookup: CDR1 SGHKS, CDR2 YYEKEE (reference sequence). Trimming took 3 bases from V and 0 from J, leaving 10 bases between them. As DNA, the CDR3 is TGTGCCAGCAGCTACCCAGGTGTCTCCTACAATGAGCAGTTCTTC. Its translation is CASSYPGVSYNEQFF.

In this sample, this clone turned up a few times. The J gene is TRBJ2-7, the V gene TRBV10-3; 7 positions match TRBD1. The CDR3 totals 14 residues. The germline gives CDR1 ENHRY, CDR2 SYGVKD. V dropped 4 bases and J dropped 0; count of bases not matched to a gene: 3. CDR3 in amino acids: CAISGGQSSYEQYF. The CDR3 nucleotides read TGTGCCATCAGTGGGGGACAGTCCTCCTACGAGCAGTACTTC.

The rearrangement links TRBV5-1 to TRBJ2-7, with 8 bases that match TRBD1. Unmatched junction bases numbered 10, after V lost 1 base and J lost 4 bases. This CDR3 has 16 amino acids. CDR1 is SGHRS and CDR2 is YFSETQ in the germline V gene. The CDR3 DNA is TGCGCCAGCAGCTTGATCCCCCAGGGGGCGGGTTACGAGCAGTACTTC. Translating gives CASSLIPQGAGYEQYF. Filled out from reference TRBV5-1 and TRBJ2-7, the complete variable domain reads KAGVTQTPRYLIKTRGQQVTLSCSPISGHRSVSWYQQTPGQGLQFLFEYFSETQRNKGNFPGRFSGRQFSNSRSEMNVSTLELGDSALYLCASSLIPQGAGYEQYFGPGTRLTVT.

J is TRBJ1-2 and V is TRBV19, with D possibly being TRBD1 (5 bases). Germline values: CDR1 LNHDA, CDR2 SQIVND (reference sequence). The CDR3 covers 15 residues. V dropped 0 bases and J dropped 4 bases, with 12 bases sitting between them. The DNA of the CDR3 is TGTGCCAGTAGTATAGATCCCCAGGGAGGCTATGGCTACACCTTC. Translated, it gives CASSIDPQGGYGYTF. Looking up the rest from reference TRBV19 and TRBJ1-2 gives the full variable domain: DGGITQSPKYLFRKEGQNVTLSCEQNLNHDAMYWYRQDPGQGLRLIYYSQIVNDFQKGDIAEGYSVSREKKESFPLTVTSAQKNPTAFYLCASSIDPQGGYGYTFGSGTRLTVV.

This sequence joins TRBV28 and TRBJ2-1, with D perhaps TRBD1 (5 bases). This CDR3 spans 16 amino acids. Germline V CDR1 and CDR2: MDHEN, SYDVKM. Trimming left V 1 base short and J 9 bases short, with 19 bases between. CDR3 region: CASSLSQITRAGEQFF. As DNA, the CDR3 is TGTGCCAGCAGTTTATCCCAGATTACCAGGGCAGGTGAGCAGTTCTTC.

The genes are TRBV20-1 and TRBJ2-2; D is uncertain. Germline CDR1 is DFQATT and CDR2 is SNEGSKA (reference sequence). Trimming shortened V by 3 bases and J by 4 bases, and 3 bases separated the two germline ends. This CDR3 is 11 amino acids long. In DNA form, the CDR3 reads TGCAGTGCTAGCGCCACCGGGGAGCTGTTTTTT. This translates into CSASATGELFF.

This clone was counted once. The sample contains more than one DNA sequence encoding this CDR3. The V call is TRBV7-2, the J call TRBJ2-1, with 10 bases matching TRBD1. The CDR3 has 15 residues. CDR1 and CDR2 from the germline V gene are SGHTA and FQGNSA. With V trimmed by 1 base and J by 4 bases, 1 base remained unmatched. The chain's CDR3 is CASSLGQGAYNEQFF. The DNA of the CDR3 is TGTGCCAGCAGCTTAGGACAGGGGGCGTACAATGAGCAGTTCTTC.

The sample holds one count of this clone. This chain joins TRBV5-6 and TRBJ2-3; TRBD1 aligns across 10 bases. Germline V gene lookup returns CDR1 SGHDT and CDR2 YYEEEE. V shed 0 bases, J shed 5 bases, and the junction held 9 bases outside the gene matches. CDR3 size: 17 residues. The CDR3 sequence: CASSLGQGAPQEDTQYF. DNA for the CDR3: TGTGCCAGCAGCTTGGGACAGGGGGCCCCTCAAGAAGATACGCAGTATTTT.

The CDR3 sequence: CASSEAGQGAWSPLHF. CDR3 nucleotides: TGTGCCAGCAGTGAAGCCGGACAGGGCGCATGGTCACCCCTCCACTTT. The chain has TRBV2 and TRBJ1-6; the match to TRBD1 covers 8 bases. Germline V CDR1 and CDR2: SNHLY, FYNNEI. With 0 bases clipped from V and 10 bases from J, the junction kept 8 bases outside the gene matches. The CDR3 is 16 residues long.

The chain links TRBV7-8 to TRBJ1-4, with D unresolved. V lost 1 base, J lost 5 bases, and 5 bases lay in between. CDR3 size: 13 residues. Germline CDR1 reads SGHVS; CDR2 reads FQNEAQ. CDR3 region: CASSLVQNEKLFF. The CDR3 DNA follows: TGTGCCAGCAGCTTAGTCCAGAATGAAAAACTGTTTTTT. Filled out from reference TRBV7-8 and TRBJ1-4, the complete variable domain reads GAGVSQSPRYKVAKRGQDVALRCDPISGHVSLFWYQQALGQGPEFLTYFQNEAQLDKSGLPSDRFFAERPEGSVSTLKIQRTQQEDSAVYLCASSLVQNEKLFFGSGTQLSVL.

With regard to this clone: Different DNA sequences within this sample yield the same CDR3. V is TRBV30 and J is TRBJ1-1; D might be TRBD1 (6 bases). The CDR3 loop spans 14 amino acids. V lost 0 bases and J 1 base, leaving 9 bases between the germline ends. In germline, CDR1 is GTSNPN, CDR2 SVGIG (reference sequence). For the CDR3, the DNA is TGTGCCTGGAGTGTCCCCAGGGGGAACACTGAAGCTTTCTTT. Translation: CAWSVPRGNTEAFF.

The chain employs TRBV7-9 and TRBJ2-5, with 9 bases fitting TRBD1. The CDR3 is made up of 13 amino acids. The trim removed 5 bases at V and 5 bases at J, leaving 3 bases unmatched. Germline CDR1 is SEHNR and CDR2 is FQNEAQ (reference sequence). The CDR3 is CASSTGGRETQYF. CDR3 bases: TGTGCCAGCAGCACAGGGGGCAGGGAGACCCAGTACTTC.

The chain employs TRBV11-1 and TRBJ1-1; D remains ambiguous. The CDR3 has 13 residues. V was trimmed by 10 bases and J by 3 bases, leaving 15 bases between them. The germline V gene encodes CDR1 SGHAT and CDR2 FQDESV (reference sequence). CDR3 residues: CAIGRFSDTEAFF. The CDR3 region has the DNA TGTGCCATCGGACGGTTTTCGGACACTGAAGCTTTCTTT.

This chain uses TRBV5-1 with TRBJ2-3, with no clear D. From germline, CDR1 is SGHRS and CDR2 YFSETQ. V was cut by 8 bases and J by 0 bases, with 10 bases left in between. This CDR3 has 13 amino acids. The CDR3 here is CASQPPSTDTQYF. The CDR3 DNA reads TGCGCCAGTCAACCCCCCAGCACAGATACGCAGTATTTT.